This entry features one TCR beta chain sequence. The data belong to a study of cytomegalovirus exposure and HLA in healthy donors. Study background: Among a few hundred genotyped donors, around 82% fell in the Caucasian-associated ancestry cluster.

Germline CDR1 reads LNHDA; CDR2 reads SQIVND (reference sequence). The CDR3 runs to 15 residues. With 60 Vbeta and 13 Jbeta primers, the PCR was carried out. The authors' processing: As a later analysis found, there were about 80 million unique TCR beta chains, of which some 10 million were shared. The assay was immunoSEQ multiplex PCR, and TCRdb's table has in-frame clones only and misses some. That table gives V, J and clone size, and the DNA gave D and trimming. The table includes 150,000 or so clones, approximately 72% detected once. What was sequenced was PBMCs. The clonotype comes from a middle-aged man in good health and CMV-seropositive. This rearrangement joins TRBV19 to TRBJ2-5; TRBD1 might be the D (6 bases). The DNA end favors TRBJ2-7, so the J call may be wrong. The DNA of the CDR3 is TGTGCCAGTAGTACCCGCTCAGGGACAAACTACGAGCAGTACTTC. This sequence encodes CASSTRSGTNYEQYF.